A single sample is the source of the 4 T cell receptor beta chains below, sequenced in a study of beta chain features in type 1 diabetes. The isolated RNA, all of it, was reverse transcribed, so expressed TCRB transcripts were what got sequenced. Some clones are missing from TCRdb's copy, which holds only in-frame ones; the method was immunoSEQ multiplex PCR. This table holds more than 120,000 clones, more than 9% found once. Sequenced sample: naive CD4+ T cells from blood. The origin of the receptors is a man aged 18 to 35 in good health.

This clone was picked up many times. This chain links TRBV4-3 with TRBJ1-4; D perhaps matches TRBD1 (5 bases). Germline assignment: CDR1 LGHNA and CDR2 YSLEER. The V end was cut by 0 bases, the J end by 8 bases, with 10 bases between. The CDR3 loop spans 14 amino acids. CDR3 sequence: CASSQDTRGEKLFF. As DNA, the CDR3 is TGCGCCAGCAGCCAAGATACGCGGGGGGAAAAACTGTTTTTT.

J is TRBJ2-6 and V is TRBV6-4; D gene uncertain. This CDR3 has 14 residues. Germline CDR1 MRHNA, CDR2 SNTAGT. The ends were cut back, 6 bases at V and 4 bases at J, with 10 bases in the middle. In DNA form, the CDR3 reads TGTGCCAGCAGGCCCGGGTTCGGGGCCAACGTCCTGACTTTC. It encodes CASRPGFGANVLTF.

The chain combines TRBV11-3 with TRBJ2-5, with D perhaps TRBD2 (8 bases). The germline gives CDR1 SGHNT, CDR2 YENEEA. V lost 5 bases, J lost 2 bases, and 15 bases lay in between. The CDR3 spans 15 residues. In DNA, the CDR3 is TGTGCCAGCAGCCAGGGGGTAGCGGGGCAAGAGACCCAGTACTTC. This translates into CASSQGVAGQETQYF.

CDR3 sequence: CASSLDRVMANEKLFF. Written as DNA, the CDR3 is TGTGCCAGCAGCTTGGACAGGGTGATGGCTAATGAAAAACTGTTTTTT. The genes are TRBV7-2 and TRBJ1-4, with TRBD1 matching over 8 bases. V was clipped by 3 bases and J by 3 bases; unmatched bases: 6. Looked up from germline, CDR1 is SGHTA and CDR2 is FQGNSA. The CDR3 runs 16 residues.